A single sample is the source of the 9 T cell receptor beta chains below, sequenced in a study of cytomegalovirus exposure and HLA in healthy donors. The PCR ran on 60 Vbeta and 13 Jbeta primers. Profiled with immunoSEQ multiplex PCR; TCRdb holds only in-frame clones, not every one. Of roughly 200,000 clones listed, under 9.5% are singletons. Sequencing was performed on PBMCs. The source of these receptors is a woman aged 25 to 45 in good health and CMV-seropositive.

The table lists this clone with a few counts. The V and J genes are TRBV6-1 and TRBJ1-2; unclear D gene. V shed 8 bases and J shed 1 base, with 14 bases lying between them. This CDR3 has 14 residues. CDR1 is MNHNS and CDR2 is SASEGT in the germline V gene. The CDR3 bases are TGTGCCAGCCAGCGCCTAGGCCATAACTATGGCTACACCTTC. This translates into CASQRLGHNYGYTF.

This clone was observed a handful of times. The chain's CDR3 is CASSVLAGGAAGELFF. CDR3 coding DNA: TGTGCCAGCAGCGTACTAGCGGGAGGTGCTGCCGGGGAGCTGTTTTTT. The chain combines TRBV9 with TRBJ2-2; 11 bases align to TRBD2. The junction had 5 bases not matched to a gene; V was cut back by 1 base and J by 6 bases. The CDR3 is made up of 16 amino acids. The germline V gene has CDR1 SGDLS and CDR2 YYNGEE.

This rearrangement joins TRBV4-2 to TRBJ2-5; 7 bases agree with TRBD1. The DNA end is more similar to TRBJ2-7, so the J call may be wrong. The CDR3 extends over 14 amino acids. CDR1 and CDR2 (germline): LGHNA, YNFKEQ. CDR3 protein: CASSQGDSSYEQYF. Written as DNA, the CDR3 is TGTGCCAGCAGCCAAGGGGACAGCTCCTACGAGCAGTACTTC.

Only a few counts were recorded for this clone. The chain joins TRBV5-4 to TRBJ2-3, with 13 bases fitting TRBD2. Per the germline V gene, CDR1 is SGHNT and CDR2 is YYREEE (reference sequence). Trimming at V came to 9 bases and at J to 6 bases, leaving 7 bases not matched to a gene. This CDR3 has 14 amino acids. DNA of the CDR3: TGTGCCACAAGACGGACTAGCGGGAGTGATACGCAGTATTTT. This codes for CATRRTSGSDTQYF. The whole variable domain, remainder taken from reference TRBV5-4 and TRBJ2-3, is ETGVTQSPTHLIKTRGQQVTLRCSSQSGHNTVSWYQQALGQGPQFIFQYYREEENGRGNFPPRFSGLQFPNYSSELNVNALELDDSALYLCATRRTSGSDTQYFGPGTRLTVL.

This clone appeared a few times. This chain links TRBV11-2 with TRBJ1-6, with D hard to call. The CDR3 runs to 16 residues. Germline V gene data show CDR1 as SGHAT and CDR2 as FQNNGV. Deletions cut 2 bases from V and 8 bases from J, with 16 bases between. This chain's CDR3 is CASSLSGSVRDSPLHF. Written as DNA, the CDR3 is TGTGCCAGCAGCTTATCGGGAAGTGTAAGGGATTCACCCCTCCACTTT.

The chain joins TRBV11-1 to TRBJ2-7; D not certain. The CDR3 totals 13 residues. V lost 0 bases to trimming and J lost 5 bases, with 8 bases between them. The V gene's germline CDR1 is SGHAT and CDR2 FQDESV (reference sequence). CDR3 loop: CASSLAIPDEQYF. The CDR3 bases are TGTGCCAGCAGCTTAGCGATTCCGGACGAGCAGTACTTC.

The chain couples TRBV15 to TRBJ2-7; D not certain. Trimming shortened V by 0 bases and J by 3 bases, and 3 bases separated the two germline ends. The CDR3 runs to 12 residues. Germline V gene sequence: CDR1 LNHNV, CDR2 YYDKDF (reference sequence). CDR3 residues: CATSRDIYEQYF. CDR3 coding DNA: TGTGCCACCAGCAGAGACATCTACGAGCAGTACTTC. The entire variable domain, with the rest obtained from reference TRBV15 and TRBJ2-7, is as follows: DAMVIQNPRYQVTQFGKPVTLSCSQTLNHNVMYWYQQKSSQAPKLLFHYYDKDFNNEADTPDNFQSRRPNTSFCFLDIRSPGLGDTAMYLCATSRDIYEQYFGPGTRLTVT.

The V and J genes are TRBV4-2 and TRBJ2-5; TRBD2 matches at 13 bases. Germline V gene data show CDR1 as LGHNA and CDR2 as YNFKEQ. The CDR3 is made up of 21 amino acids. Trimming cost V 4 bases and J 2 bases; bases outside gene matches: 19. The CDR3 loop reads CASSPTGGLAGMVGIQETQYF. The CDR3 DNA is TGTGCCAGCAGCCCTACGGGGGGACTAGCGGGAATGGTGGGTATTCAAGAGACCCAGTACTTC.

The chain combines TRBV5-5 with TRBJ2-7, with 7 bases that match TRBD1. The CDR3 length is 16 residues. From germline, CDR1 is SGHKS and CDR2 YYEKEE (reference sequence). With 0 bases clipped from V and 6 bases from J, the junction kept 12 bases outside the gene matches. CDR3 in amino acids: CASSLADRELSTEQYF. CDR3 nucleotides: TGTGCCAGCAGCTTGGCCGACAGGGAACTATCCACCGAGCAGTACTTC.